The present TCR beta chain was sequenced within a study of OX40 agonist ivuxolimab in advanced cancers. Overall study findings and caveats: Dosing at 0.1 to 3.0 mg/kg was accompanied by clonal expansion of CD4+ and CD8+ blood T cells by week 6.

Some clones are missing from TCRdb's copy, which holds only in-frame ones; the method was immunoSEQ multiplex PCR. The sample yields 60,000 to 100,000 clones, around 86% seen once. Germline assignment: CDR1 SGHTA and CDR2 FQGNSA. Trimming left V 4 bases short and J 4 bases short, with 13 bases between. CDR3 length: 14 residues. This clone was picked up a small number of times. The antigen is unknown. This clonotype was obtained from an adult with an advanced solid tumor such as melanoma, head and neck, liver or kidney cancer. The specimen comprised CD4+ or CD8+ T cells sorted from blood, sampled in a trial of the OX40 agonist ivuxolimab. The V call is TRBV7-2, the J call TRBJ1-1; D is unresolved. The CDR3 protein is CASSSSGGVTEAFF. CDR3 coding DNA: TGTGCCAGCAGCTCCTCGGGCGGGGTCACTGAAGCTTTCTTT.